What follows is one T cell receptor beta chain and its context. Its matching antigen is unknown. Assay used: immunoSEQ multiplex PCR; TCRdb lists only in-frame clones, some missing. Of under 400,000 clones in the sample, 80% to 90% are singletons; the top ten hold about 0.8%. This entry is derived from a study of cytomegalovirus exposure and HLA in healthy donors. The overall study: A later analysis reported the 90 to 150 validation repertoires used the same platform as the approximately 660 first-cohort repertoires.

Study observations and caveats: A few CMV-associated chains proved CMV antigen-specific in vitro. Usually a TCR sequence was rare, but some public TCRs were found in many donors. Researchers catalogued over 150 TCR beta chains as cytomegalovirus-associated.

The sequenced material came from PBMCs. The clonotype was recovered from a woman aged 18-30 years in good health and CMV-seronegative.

CDR3 loop: CASSLQPSGSQNEQFF. CDR3 bases: TGTGCCAGCAGCTTACAGCCCAGCGGGAGCCAGAATGAGCAGTTCTTC. This chain links TRBV7-7 with TRBJ2-1; 8 nucleotides agree with TRBD2. In germline, CDR1 is SSHAT, CDR2 FNYEAQ (reference sequence). V lost 2 bases to trimming and J lost 7 bases; unmatched junction nucleotides: 10. The length of the CDR3 is 16 residues.